Presented here are 21 T cell receptor beta chains from one specimen sequenced in a study of regulatory T cells in long-lasting Graves disease. According to the study, TCR beta libraries were built with iRepertoire HTBI primers and CDR3-region Arm-PCR. TCRdb fed the multiplex PCR reads into MiXCR, producing one record per CDR3 protein. This sample has a few hundred thousand distinct CDR3 sequences, with around 18% found just once. Stated time point: newly diagnosed GD, antithyroid drugs for less than 3 months. Scientists built the TCR library using RNA that was extracted from PBMCs. These data also featured in a second study, about T cells in Graves' hyperthyroidism and ophthalmopathy.

Sample: peripheral blood mononuclear cells (PBMCs), taken at new diagnosis, from a patient treated with antithyroid drugs. The receptors originated from a woman aged 30 to 39 with Graves disease.

This clonotype was picked up many times. The chain uses TRBV12-3 or TRBV12-4 and TRBJ2-2, with unresolved D. V gave up 6 bases and J gave up 6 bases, with 5 bases separating them. The CDR3 runs 11 residues. CDR3 protein: CASRGSGELFF. CDR3 coding DNA: TGTGCCAGCAGAGGCTCCGGGGAGCTGTTTTTT.

This clonotype showed up many times. V and J are TRBV12-3 or TRBV12-4 and TRBJ1-1; D is undetermined. The V gene lost 2 bases and the J gene lost 5 bases, with 6 bases spanning the gap. The CDR3 sequence is 12 residues long. This CDR3 reads CASSLRRTEAFF. CDR3 sequence (DNA): TGTGCCAGCAGTTTACGGCGTACTGAAGCTTTCTTT.

This clonotype was detected ten times or more. The chain recombines TRBV18 with TRBJ2-1, with D unclear. CDR1 is KGHSH, CDR2 LQKENI, per germline. The length of the CDR3 is 15 residues. The V end was cut by 2 bases, the J end by 7 bases, with 15 bases between. The CDR3 loop is CASSPAALSQNEQFF. Here the CDR3 DNA reads TGTGCCAGCTCACCAGCGGCACTTTCGCAGAATGAGCAGTTCTTC.

This clonotype was picked up many times. V is TRBV18 and J is TRBJ1-5; 7 positions match TRBD1. The CDR3 has 14 residues. Trimming cost V 6 bases and J 3 bases; bases outside gene matches: 5. The germline gives CDR1 KGHSH, CDR2 LQKENI. The CDR3 reads CASSAQGSNQPQHF. The CDR3 DNA reads as TGTGCCAGCTCGGCACAGGGGTCCAATCAGCCCCAGCATTTT.

Ten or more counts support this clonotype. The V and J genes are TRBV5-4 and TRBJ1-2, with D unclear. Germline values: CDR1 SGHNT, CDR2 YYREEE (reference sequence). Trimming pared 0 bases from V and 1 base from J, leaving 7 bases between. The length of the CDR3 is 14 residues. CDR3 residues: CASSLATVNYGYTF. The CDR3 DNA follows: TGTGCCAGCAGCTTGGCCACGGTTAACTATGGCTACACCTTC.

In its sample, this clonotype was seen a few times. The V call is TRBV25-1, the J call TRBJ1-5; D remains unclear. V was cut by 8 bases and J by 8 bases, with 13 bases left in between. Germline CDR1 reads MGHDK; CDR2 reads SYGVNS. The CDR3 consists of 12 residues. The CDR3 protein is CASPRAVEPQHF. CDR3 nucleotide sequence: TGTGCCAGCCCTAGGGCCGTAGAGCCCCAGCATTTT.

In this sample, this clonotype turned up many times. V and J are TRBV7-3 and TRBJ1-2; the D gene is possibly TRBD1 (5 bases). Germline lookup yields CDR1 SGHTA and CDR2 FQGTGA. CDR3 length: 13 amino acids. Trimming left V 6 bases short and J 8 bases short, with 16 bases between. CDR3 loop: CASSGGSGAGYTF. CDR3 nucleotide sequence: TGTGCCAGCAGTGGGGGTAGCGGTGCAGGCTACACCTTC.

This clonotype has ten or more counts. The rearrangement uses TRBV2 and TRBJ1-1; 8 nucleotides line up with TRBD1. Germline V gives CDR1 SNHLY, CDR2 FYNNEI. The CDR3 runs 17 residues. The V and J ends lost 6 bases and 2 bases, in that order; junction bases with no gene match: 14. Written as DNA, the CDR3 is TGTGCCAGCAGCCAAGCTGGCCAGACAGGGGTCAACACTGAAGCTTTCTTT. Residues: CASSQAGQTGVNTEAFF.

This clonotype was seen at least ten times. The genes are TRBV12-3 or TRBV12-4 and TRBJ2-1; D perhaps matches TRBD2 (6 bases). Trimming pared 3 bases from V and 2 bases from J, leaving 11 bases between. The CDR3 consists of 15 residues. As DNA, the CDR3 is TGTGCCAGCAGTTTCCCTAGACTAGCCTACAATGAGCAGTTCTTC. Translation gives CASSFPRLAYNEQFF.

The chain carries TRBV7-9 and TRBJ2-7; the D gene is possibly TRBD2 (5 bases). The CDR3 consists of 15 residues. Germline V gene lookup returns CDR1 SEHNR and CDR2 FQNEAQ (reference sequence). With 5 bases removed from V and 2 bases from J, the gap between germline ends came to 16 bases. CDR3 sequence reads: CASSPDDREPYEQYF. DNA of the CDR3: TGTGCCAGCAGCCCTGACGACCGGGAACCCTACGAGCAGTACTTC.

This clonotype was seen at least ten times. One junction end disagrees with the germline gene, perhaps due to a read error. The V gene is TRBV19, the J gene TRBJ1-2; perhaps TRBD1 as D (6 bases). This CDR3 comprises 11 residues. Germline V gene data show CDR1 as LNHDA and CDR2 as SQIVND (reference sequence). The CDR3 region is CASSAGQTFDF. The CDR3 region has the DNA TGTGCCAGTAGTGCCGGACAGACGTTTGACTTC.

The table lists this clonotype with many counts. This chain connects TRBV5-6 to TRBJ2-7; 7 bases line up with TRBD1. The CDR3 spans 14 residues. The V gene's germline CDR1 is SGHDT and CDR2 YYEEEE. Trimming at V came to 5 bases and at J to 7 bases, leaving 12 bases not matched to a gene. In nucleotides, the CDR3 is TGTGCCAGCAGAACGAAGACAGGGAAGGGTGAGCAGTACTTC. Encoded protein: CASRTKTGKGEQYF.

The rearrangement links TRBV7-8 to TRBJ2-2; D uncertain. This CDR3 is built from 17 residues. Germline-derived CDR1 and CDR2 are SGHVS and FQNEAQ. The ends were cut back, 1 base at V and 7 bases at J, with 19 bases in the middle. In DNA, the CDR3 is TGTGCCAGCAGCTTAGGGTCTGGCCCACTGCCCCTCGGGGAGCTGTTTTTT. Its protein product is CASSLGSGPLPLGELFF.

This clonotype was detected a few times. The chain links TRBV18 to TRBJ1-2, with no clear D. CDR1 is KGHSH and CDR2 is LQKENI in the germline V gene. The CDR3 contains 13 residues. V was clipped by 2 bases and J by 5 bases, with 9 bases between them. The CDR3 DNA follows: TGTGCCAGCTCACCATCGCTGGAGTATGGCTACACCTTC. As protein: CASSPSLEYGYTF.

This clonotype has at least ten counts. A much larger clone lies a single base off, so this may be a read error. J is TRBJ1-2 and V is TRBV5-1; 9 nucleotides align to TRBD1. Germline V gene data show CDR1 as SGHRS and CDR2 as YFSETQ. The ends lost 3 bases at V and 5 bases at J; junction bases unmatched: 5. CDR3 size: 14 residues. CDR3: CASSSTGTGYGYTF. As DNA, the CDR3 is TGCGCCAGCAGCTCCACCGGGACAGGGTATGGCTACACCTTC.

This clonotype has a count of ten or more. This chain joins TRBV9 and TRBJ1-2; 11 bases fit TRBD1. The trim removed 7 bases at V and 2 bases at J, leaving 1 base unmatched. This CDR3 spans 13 amino acids. Germline V gene lookup returns CDR1 SGDLS and CDR2 YYNGEE. CDR3 region: CASGDRGNYGYTF. The CDR3 coding sequence is TGTGCCAGCGGGGACAGGGGGAACTATGGCTACACCTTC. The complete variable domain, with remaining parts taken from reference TRBV9 and TRBJ1-2, reads DSGVTQTPKHLITATGQRVTLRCSPRSGDLSVYWYQQSLDQGLQFLIQYYNGEERAKGNILERFSAQQFPDLHSELNLSSLELGDSALYFCASGDRGNYGYTFGSGTRLTVV.

This clonotype has ten or more counts. This sequence joins TRBV12-3 or TRBV12-4 and TRBJ1-2; 9 bases align to TRBD1. This CDR3 is built from 15 residues. With 4 bases clipped from V and 3 bases from J, the junction kept 6 bases outside the gene matches. The CDR3 protein is CASSSKGTGYYGYTF. The CDR3 DNA is TGTGCCAGCAGTTCAAAAGGGACAGGGTACTATGGCTACACCTTC.

This clonotype occurred many times. V usage is TRBV7-9 and J usage is TRBJ2-7; a possible D gene is TRBD1 (5 bases). V lost 2 bases and J 3 bases, leaving 11 bases between the germline ends. This CDR3 comprises 14 residues. Germline CDR1 reads SEHNR; CDR2 reads FQNEAQ (reference sequence). For the CDR3, the DNA is TGTGCCAGCAGCTTATACGGAGACAGCTACGAGCAGTACTTC. Translation gives CASSLYGDSYEQYF.

This clonotype was detected ten times or more. The genes are TRBV29-1 and TRBJ2-1; 9 positions agree with TRBD2. The length of the CDR3 is 15 residues. Germline trimming cut 0 bases from V and 8 bases from J; bases unmatched to any gene: 8. Germline CDR1 and CDR2: SQVTM and ANQGSEA. For the CDR3, the DNA is TGCAGCGTTGAAGAGGGGGCGGGACTAGCCCATGAGCAGTTCTTC. It translates to CSVEEGAGLAHEQFF.

This clonotype showed up many times. V gene TRBV6-1 combines with J gene TRBJ1-6; D call uncertain. The CDR3 runs to 19 residues. Looked up from germline, CDR1 is MNHNS and CDR2 is SASEGT. Trimming took 10 bases from V and 8 from J, leaving 33 bases between them. The CDR3 sequence: CAITNTWTLLRGGHSPLHF. CDR3 in DNA: TGTGCCATCACAAATACGTGGACCCTATTACGTGGTGGGCATTCACCCCTCCACTTT.

The chain joins TRBV6-5 to TRBJ2-5; D unclear. V lost 0 bases, J lost 4 bases, and 3 bases lay in between. The length of the CDR3 is 12 residues. From germline, CDR1 is MNHEY and CDR2 SVGAGI. The CDR3 protein is CASSYSIETQYF. In DNA, the CDR3 is TGTGCCAGCAGTTACTCGATAGAGACCCAGTACTTC.